The source of this TCR beta chain is a study of T-cell memory formation after mild COVID-19. Turning to the study itself: In these data, TCR clusters were largely donor specific.

Findings and caveats of the study: Shrinking CD4+ clones were chiefly CM and EM; CD8+ ones were chiefly EMRA. Specificity for SARS-CoV-2 was not confirmed among the second-wave clones peaking on day 37.

About this clonotype: Antigen unknown.

After 5'RACE with constant-segment primers, TCR alpha and TCR beta cDNA libraries carrying sample barcodes and UMIs were obtained. Via MiXCR, TCRdb re-called the 5' RACE reads, giving one row per CDR3 protein. Counted here are 550,000 to 700,000 distinct CDR3 sequences, approximately 15% occurring once; the ten biggest clones make up about 8.6%. The V gene end was trimmed by 4 bases and the J gene end by 6 bases; junction bases not matched to a gene: 2. This CDR3 region has 13 residues. CDR1 and CDR2 (germline): SGHTA, FQGTGA. This clonotype was sampled from an adult woman who had mild COVID-19 (a few samples of this study predate the infection). Cell type and time point are not known. Source material: PBMCs or a T cell subset sorted from them (not recorded which). V gene TRBV7-3 combines with J gene TRBJ2-7, with 11 bases fitting TRBD2. CDR3 residues: CASSSLAGVEQYF. CDR3 sequence (DNA): TGTGCCAGCAGCTCACTAGCGGGAGTCGAGCAGTACTTC.